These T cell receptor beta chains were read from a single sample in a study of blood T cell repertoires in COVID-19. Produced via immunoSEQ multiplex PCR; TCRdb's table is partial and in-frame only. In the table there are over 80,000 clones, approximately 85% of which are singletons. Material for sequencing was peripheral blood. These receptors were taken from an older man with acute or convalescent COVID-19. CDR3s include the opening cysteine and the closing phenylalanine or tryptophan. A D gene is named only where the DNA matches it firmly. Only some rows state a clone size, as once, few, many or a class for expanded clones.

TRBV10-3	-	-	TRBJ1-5	CAISEEGGGNQPQHF	TGTGCCATCAGTGAAGAGGGGGGAGGGAATCAGCCCCAGCATTTT
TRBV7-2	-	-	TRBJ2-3	CASSPPGVYTDTQYF	TGTGCCAGCAGCCCGCCAGGGGTATACACAGATACGCAGTATTTT
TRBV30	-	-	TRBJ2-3	CAWSVKQVGTDTQYF	TGTGCCTGGAGTGTAAAACAGGTGGGCACAGATACGCAGTATTTT
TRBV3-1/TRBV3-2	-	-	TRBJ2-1	CASSQFRETSSYNEQFF	TGTGCCAGCAGCCAATTCCGGGAGACGAGCTCCTACAATGAGCAGTTCTTC
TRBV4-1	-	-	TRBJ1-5	CASSHLRGAQPQHF	TGCGCCAGCAGCCATCTGCGGGGGGCCCAGCCCCAGCATTTT
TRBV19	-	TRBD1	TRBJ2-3	CATGDRRTVTDTQYF	TGTGCCACCGGGGACAGAAGAACAGTCACAGATACGCAGTATTTT
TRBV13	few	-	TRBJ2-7	CASSLGRLRVVDEQYF	TGTGCCAGCAGCTTAGGCAGGTTGAGGGTTGTGGACGAGCAGTACTTC
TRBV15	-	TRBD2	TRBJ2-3	CATSSGRQGGADTQYF	TGTGCCACCAGCTCCGGTCGTCAGGGAGGGGCAGATACGCAGTATTTT
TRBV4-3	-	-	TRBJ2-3	CASSQDIVRADTQYF	TGCGCCAGCAGCCAAGATATAGTTCGGGCAGATACGCAGTATTTT
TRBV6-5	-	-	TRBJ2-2	CASSQGWGGELFF	TGTGCCAGCAGTCAGGGGTGGGGTGGGGAGCTGTTTTTT
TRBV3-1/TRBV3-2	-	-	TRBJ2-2	CASSWGGLIGLSGELFF	TGTGCCAGCTCCTGGGGGGGCCTTATCGGTCTTTCCGGGGAGCTGTTTTTT
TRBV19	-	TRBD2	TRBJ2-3	CASKLAGGQDTQYF	TGTGCCAGCAAGCTAGCGGGAGGGCAAGATACGCAGTATTTT
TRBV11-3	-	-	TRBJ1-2	CASSLDPGGSYYSYGYTF	TGTGCCAGCAGCTTAGACCCGGGGGGGTCATATTATAGCTATGGCTACACCTTC
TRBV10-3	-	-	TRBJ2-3	CAITNSGPGVDTQYF	TGTGCCATCACCAATAGCGGACCGGGGGTAGATACGCAGTATTTT
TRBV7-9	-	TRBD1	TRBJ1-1	CASSVRQGTNTEAFF	TGTGCCAGCAGCGTCAGACAGGGGACGAACACTGAAGCTTTCTTT
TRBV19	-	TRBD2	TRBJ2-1	CASSRPGTNLGPGEQFF	TGTGCCAGTAGCAGACCCGGGACTAACCTTGGTCCTGGTGAGCAGTTCTTC
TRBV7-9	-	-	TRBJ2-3	CASSITGRPGTDTQYF	TGTGCCAGCAGCATCACAGGCCGCCCGGGCACAGATACGCAGTATTTT
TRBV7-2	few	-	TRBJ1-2	CASSLRSGRDGYTF	TGTGCCAGCAGCTTAAGGTCTGGGCGGGATGGCTACACCTTC
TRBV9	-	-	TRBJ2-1	CASSPPDSSYNEQFF	TGTGCCAGCAGCCCCCCCGACAGCTCCTACAATGAGCAGTTCTTC
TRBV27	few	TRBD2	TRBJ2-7	CASSRSATSGTYEQYF	TGTGCCAGCAGTAGGAGTGCGACTAGCGGGACTTACGAGCAGTACTTC
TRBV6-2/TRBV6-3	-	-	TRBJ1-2	CASSYNPARFYGYTF	TGTGCCAGCAGTTACAATCCCGCGAGATTCTATGGCTACACCTTC
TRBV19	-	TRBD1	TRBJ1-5	CATRGGGGSNQPQHF	TGTGCCACCCGAGGAGGGGGCGGGAGCAATCAGCCCCAGCATTTT
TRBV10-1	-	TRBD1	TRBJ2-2	CASSTGANPNTGELFF	TGCGCCAGCAGTACAGGGGCCAACCCGAACACCGGGGAGCTGTTTTTT
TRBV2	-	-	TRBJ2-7	CASSRGLAEAYEQYF	TGTGCCAGCAGCAGGGGGCTAGCGGAGGCCTACGAGCAGTACTTC
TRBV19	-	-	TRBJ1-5	CASSTNRSPNNQPQHF	TGTGCCAGTAGTACTAACAGGTCCCCTAATAATCAGCCCCAGCATTTT
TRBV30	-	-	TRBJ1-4	CAWTGRGGHEKLFF	TGTGCCTGGACCGGGAGGGGGGGTCATGAAAAACTGTTTTTT
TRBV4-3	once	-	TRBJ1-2	CASSQDQERYGYTF	TGCGCCAGCAGCCAAGATCAGGAACGCTATGGCTACACCTTC
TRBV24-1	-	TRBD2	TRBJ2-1	CATSVGLGKHNEQFF	TGTGCCACCAGTGTCGGACTAGGAAAGCACAATGAGCAGTTCTTC
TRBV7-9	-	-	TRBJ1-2	CASSLVTGGGYTF	TGTGCCAGCAGCTTAGTGACAGGCGGTGGCTACACCTTC
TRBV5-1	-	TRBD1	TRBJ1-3	CASSLEGTGSVAGNTIYF	TGCGCCAGCAGCTTGGAAGGGACAGGGTCAGTGGCTGGAAACACCATATATTTT
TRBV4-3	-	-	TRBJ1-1	CASSQDRSYSEAFF	TGCGCCAGCAGCCAAGATCGGAGTTACTCTGAAGCTTTCTTT
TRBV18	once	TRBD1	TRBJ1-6	CASSPRQGADSPLHF	TGTGCCAGCTCACCAAGACAGGGGGCTGATTCACCCCTCCACTTT
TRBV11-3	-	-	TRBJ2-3	CASSLGQGTQYF	TGTGCCAGCAGCTTAGGCCAGGGAACGCAGTATTTT
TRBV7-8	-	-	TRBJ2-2	CASSLVSGTGELFF	TGTGCCAGCAGCTTAGTATCAGGGACCGGGGAGCTGTTTTTT
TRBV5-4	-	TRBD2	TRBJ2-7	CASSLGGSGRAHEQYF	TGTGCCAGCAGCTTGGGCGGTAGCGGGAGGGCCCACGAGCAGTACTTC
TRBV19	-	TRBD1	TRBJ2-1	CASSIIRGLTGEQFF	TGTGCCAGTAGTATTATCAGGGGGCTTACAGGTGAGCAGTTCTTC
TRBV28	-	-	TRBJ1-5	CASSPPWGRQPQHF	TGTGCCAGCAGTCCCCCTTGGGGGCGTCAGCCCCAGCATTTT
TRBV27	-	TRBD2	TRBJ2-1	CASSFRAGVLAGGSYNEQFF	TGTGCCAGCAGTTTTAGGGCAGGAGTACTAGCGGGTGGTTCCTACAATGAGCAGTTCTTC
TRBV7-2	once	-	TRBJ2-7	CASSFPPPTAPYEQYF	TGTGCCAGCAGCTTCCCTCCTCCGACAGCCCCCTACGAGCAGTACTTC
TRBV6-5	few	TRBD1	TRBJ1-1	CASRLTGAGFTEAFF	TGTGCCAGCAGGCTAACAGGGGCAGGGTTCACTGAAGCTTTCTTT
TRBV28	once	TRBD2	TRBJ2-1	CASSLFGLADLSYNEQFF	TGTGCCAGCAGTTTATTTGGACTAGCGGACCTTTCCTACAATGAGCAGTTCTTC
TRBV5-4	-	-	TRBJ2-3	CASSLSGPSTDTQYF	TGTGCCAGCAGCTTGAGCGGGCCGAGCACAGATACGCAGTATTTT
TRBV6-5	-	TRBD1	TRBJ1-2	CASATGGYGYTF	TGTGCCAGCGCGACAGGGGGCTATGGCTACACCTTC
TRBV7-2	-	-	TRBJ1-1	CASSSYRVNTEAFF	TGTGCCAGCAGCTCATACAGGGTGAACACTGAAGCTTTCTTT
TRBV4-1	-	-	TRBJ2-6	CASSQTGVTLSGANVLTF	TGCGCCAGCAGCCAAACGGGGGTTACCCTCTCTGGGGCCAACGTCCTGACTTTC
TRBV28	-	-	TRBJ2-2	CASRKAGGTGELFF	TGTGCCAGTCGGAAGGCAGGGGGGACCGGGGAGCTGTTTTTT
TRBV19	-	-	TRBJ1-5	CASMGPTYSNQPQHF	TGTGCCAGTATGGGGCCGACGTATAGCAATCAGCCCCAGCATTTT
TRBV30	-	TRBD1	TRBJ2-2	CAGGQGSTGELFF	TGTGCCGGGGGACAGGGGAGCACCGGGGAGCTGTTTTTT
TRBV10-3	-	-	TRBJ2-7	CAISDLYEQYF	TGTGCCATCAGTGATCTCTACGAGCAGTACTTC
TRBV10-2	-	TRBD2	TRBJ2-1	CASSERWDYQKSQFF	TGCGCCAGCAGTGAGAGGTGGGACTACCAAAAGTCTCAGTTCTTC
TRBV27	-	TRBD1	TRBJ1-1	CASSLLNRGTEAFF	TGTGCCAGCAGTCTTCTGAACAGGGGCACTGAAGCTTTCTTT
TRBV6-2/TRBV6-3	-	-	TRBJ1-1	CASSYSNRGTEAFF	TGTGCCAGCAGTTACTCGAATCGGGGGACTGAAGCTTTCTTT
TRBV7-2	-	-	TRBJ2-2	CASSSPNTGELFF	TGTGCCAGCAGCTCTCCCAACACCGGGGAGCTGTTTTTT
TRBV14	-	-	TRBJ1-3	CASSQVSNTIYF	TGTGCCAGCAGCCAAGTTAGTAACACCATATATTTT
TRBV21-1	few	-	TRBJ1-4	CASSRGTATNEKLFF	TGTGCCAGCAGCCGTGGGACAGCAACTAATGAAAAACTGTTTTTT